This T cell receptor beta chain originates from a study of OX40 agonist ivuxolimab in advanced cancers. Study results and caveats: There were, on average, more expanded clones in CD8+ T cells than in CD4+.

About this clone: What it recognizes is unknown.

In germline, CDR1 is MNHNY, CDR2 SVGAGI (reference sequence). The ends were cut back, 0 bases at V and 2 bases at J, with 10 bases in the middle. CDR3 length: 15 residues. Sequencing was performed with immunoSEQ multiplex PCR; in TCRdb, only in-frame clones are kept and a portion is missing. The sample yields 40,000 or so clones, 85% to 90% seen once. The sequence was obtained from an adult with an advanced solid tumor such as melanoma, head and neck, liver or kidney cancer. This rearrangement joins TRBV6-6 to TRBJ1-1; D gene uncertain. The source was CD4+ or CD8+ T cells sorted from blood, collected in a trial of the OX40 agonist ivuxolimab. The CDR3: CASSYSIEGNTEAFF. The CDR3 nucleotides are TGTGCCAGCAGTTACTCAATCGAGGGAAACACTGAAGCTTTCTTT.